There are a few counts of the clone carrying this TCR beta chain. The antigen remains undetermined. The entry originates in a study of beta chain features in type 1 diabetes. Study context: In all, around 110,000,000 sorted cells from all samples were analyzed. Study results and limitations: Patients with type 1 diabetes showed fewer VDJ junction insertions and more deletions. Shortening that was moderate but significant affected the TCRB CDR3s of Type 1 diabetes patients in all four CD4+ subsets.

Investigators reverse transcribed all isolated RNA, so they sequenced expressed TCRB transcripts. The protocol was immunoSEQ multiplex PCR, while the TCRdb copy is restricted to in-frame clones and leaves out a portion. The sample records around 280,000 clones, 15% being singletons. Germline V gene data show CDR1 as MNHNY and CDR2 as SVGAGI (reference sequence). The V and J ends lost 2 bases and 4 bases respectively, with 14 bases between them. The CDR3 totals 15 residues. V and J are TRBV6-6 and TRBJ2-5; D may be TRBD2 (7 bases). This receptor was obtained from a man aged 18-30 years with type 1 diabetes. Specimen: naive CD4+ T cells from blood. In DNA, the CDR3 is TGTGCCAGCAGTTACCTGGGGGGGCGCGGAGAGACCCAGTACTTC. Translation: CASSYLGGRGETQYF.